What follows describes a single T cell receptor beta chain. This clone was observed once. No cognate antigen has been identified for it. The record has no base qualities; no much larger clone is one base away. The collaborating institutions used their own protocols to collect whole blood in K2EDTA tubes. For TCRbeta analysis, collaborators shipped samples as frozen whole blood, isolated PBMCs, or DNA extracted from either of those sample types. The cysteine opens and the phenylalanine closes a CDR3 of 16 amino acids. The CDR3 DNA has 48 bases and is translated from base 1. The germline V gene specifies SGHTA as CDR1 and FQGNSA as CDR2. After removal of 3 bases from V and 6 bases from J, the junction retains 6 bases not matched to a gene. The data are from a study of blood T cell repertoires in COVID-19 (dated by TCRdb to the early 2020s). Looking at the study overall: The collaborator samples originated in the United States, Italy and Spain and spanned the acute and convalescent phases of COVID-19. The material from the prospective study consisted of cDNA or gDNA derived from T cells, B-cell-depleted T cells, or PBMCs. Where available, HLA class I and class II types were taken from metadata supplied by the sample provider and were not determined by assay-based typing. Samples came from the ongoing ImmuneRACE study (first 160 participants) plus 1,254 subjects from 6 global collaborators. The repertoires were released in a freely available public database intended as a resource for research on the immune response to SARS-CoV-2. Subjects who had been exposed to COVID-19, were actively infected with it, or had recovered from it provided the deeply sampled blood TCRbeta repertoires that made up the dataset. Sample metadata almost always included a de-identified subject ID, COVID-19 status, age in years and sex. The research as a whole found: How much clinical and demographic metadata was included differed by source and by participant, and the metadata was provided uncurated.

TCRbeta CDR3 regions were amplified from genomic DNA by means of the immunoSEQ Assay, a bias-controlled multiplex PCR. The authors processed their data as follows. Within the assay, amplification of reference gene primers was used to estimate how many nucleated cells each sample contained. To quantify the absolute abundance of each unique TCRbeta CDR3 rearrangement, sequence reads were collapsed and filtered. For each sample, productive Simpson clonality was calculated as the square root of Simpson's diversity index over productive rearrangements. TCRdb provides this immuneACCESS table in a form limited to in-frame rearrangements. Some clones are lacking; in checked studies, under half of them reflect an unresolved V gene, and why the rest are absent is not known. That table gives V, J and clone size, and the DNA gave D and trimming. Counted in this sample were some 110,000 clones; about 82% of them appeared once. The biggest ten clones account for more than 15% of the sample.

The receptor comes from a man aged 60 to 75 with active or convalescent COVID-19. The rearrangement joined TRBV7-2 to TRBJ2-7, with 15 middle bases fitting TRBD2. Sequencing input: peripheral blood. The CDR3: CASSLGLAGGGREQYF. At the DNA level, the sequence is TGTGCCAGCAGCTTGGGACTAGCGGGAGGCGGGCGCGAGCAGTACTTC.